This entry concerns a single T cell receptor (beta chain). The antigen is not known. The data were produced by immunoSEQ multiplex PCR, yet TCRdb's version contains in-frame clones alone and is incomplete. Of about 17,000 clones in the sample, roughly 72% were seen once. The data belong to a study of CXCR4 blockade with PD-1 therapy in pancreatic cancer. Overall study results and limits: Survival did not correlate with tumor clonality, which averaged about 0.14 versus 0.054. Antigen-specificity overlap of convergent dominant clones remained unconfirmed. Convergent selection by common tumor antigens was suggested by nucleotide rearrangement counts.

These archived tumors were resected from patients never given neoadjuvant therapy beforehand. Germline V gene sequence: CDR1 MDHEN, CDR2 SYDVKM. V lost 8 bases and J 4 bases, leaving 16 bases between the germline ends. The CDR3 runs to 14 residues. This clonotype originated in a human donor with pancreatic ductal adenocarcinoma. The chain couples TRBV28 to TRBJ2-3; D remains ambiguous. The sample taken for sequencing was tumor tissue. The CDR3 reads CASLSPSNPDTQYF. CDR3 nucleotide sequence: TGTGCCAGCCTCTCTCCCAGCAACCCAGATACGCAGTATTTT.